This T cell receptor beta chain was recovered during a study of blood T cell repertoires in COVID-19. The overall study: The origin of the acute and convalescent COVID-19 samples was the United States, Italy and Spain. Sample material is recorded as cDNA or gDNA derived from T cells, B-cell-depleted T cells, or PBMCs.

The protocol was immunoSEQ multiplex PCR, while the TCRdb copy is restricted to in-frame clones and leaves out a portion. The data show 350,000 to 450,000 clones, about 87% seen once. In Seattle, patients joined the study during active infection and were tracked longitudinally. Trimming left V 4 bases short and J 2 bases short, with 10 bases between. This CDR3 has 15 residues. In germline, CDR1 is SGDLS, CDR2 YYNGEE. The genes are TRBV9 and TRBJ1-6, with D unresolved. This TCR derives from a woman aged 55-70 years with COVID-19, enrolled during active disease. The material sequenced was peripheral blood. The CDR3 is CASSPGLTYNSPLHF. The DNA for the CDR3 is TGTGCCAGCAGCCCCGGACTGACCTATAATTCACCCCTCCACTTT.